This T cell receptor (beta chain) was observed in a study of human T cells and chemical hapten exposure. For the study at large: Women made up most patients, who had alopecia areata, totalis or universalis. Regarding the study as a whole: PT1 expanded TCR numbers tracked positively with patch test score. Expanded TCRs clustered into significantly more large CDR3 similarity groups than controls, the analysis revealed.

Unique molecular identifiers were attached to individual cDNA molecules during library preparation. Using its own MiXCR run on the RACE reads, TCRdb lists one record per CDR3 protein. This table has 340,000 or so distinct CDR3 sequences, under 8% appearing once. Germline values: CDR1 LGHNA, CDR2 YSLEER. The CDR3 loop spans 16 amino acids. V shed 3 bases and J shed 1 base, with 14 bases lying between them. As for time point: patch test 1, 2 weeks after DPC sensitization. As for treatment: therapeutic diphenylcyclopropenone sensitization with weekly scalp DPC. There are many counts of this clonotype. Its cognate antigen is unknown.

This sample comprised whole blood, obtained in connection with sensitization to the hapten diphenylcyclopropenone (DPC). The V and J genes are TRBV4-3 and TRBJ2-3, with D tentatively TRBD1 or TRBD2 (5 bases each). The origin of this receptor is a woman aged 18-29 years with alopecia areata. Some clones in this sample may be carry-over from other donors' samples. Here the CDR3 DNA reads TGCGCCAGCAGCCAGATACCGGGACGGGGCACAGATACGCAGTATTTT. Protein: CASSQIPGRGTDTQYF.